This T cell receptor (beta chain) was captured in a study of OX40 agonist ivuxolimab in advanced cancers. This clone is labeled as medium-sized. TCRdb's copy holds only in-frame clones and misses some; the assay was immunoSEQ multiplex PCR. This sample has 15,000 to 25,000 clones; about 75% occur once, and the top ten carry around a sixth. V was clipped by 8 bases and J by 3 bases; unmatched bases: 10. The CDR3 contains 15 residues. CDR1 and CDR2 from the germline V gene are MDHEN and SYDVKM. The chain employs TRBV28 and TRBJ2-7; 10 bases agree with TRBD2. The TCR was taken from an adult with an advanced solid tumor such as melanoma, head and neck, liver or kidney cancer. Sequenced material: CD4+ or CD8+ T cells sorted from blood, taken in a trial of the OX40 agonist ivuxolimab. CDR3 nucleotide sequence: TGTGCCAGCCTCTTCACGGCTAGCGGGAGCTACGAGCAGTACTTC. Protein sequence: CASLFTASGSYEQYF.